This T cell receptor beta chain was recovered during a study of T cell responses to AZD1222 COVID-19 vaccine (TCRdb year 2021). With regard to the full study: Because spike-specific TCR depth and breadth did not differ between the two schedules, AZD1222 recipients who got a second dose at roughly 4 weeks were pooled with those who got a second dose at roughly 12 weeks. A total of under 250 trial participants underwent TCR sequencing, of whom more than 200 had received two doses of AZD1222 and around 26 had received two doses of the MenACWY control vaccine. Trial participants were enrolled by age into subgroups of 18-55, 56-69 and 70-plus years, and 148, 28 and 57 TCR-sequenced participants, respectively, were included in these subgroups. Overall study results and their limits: Participants were mostly white British, with more females than males. The authors suggested clonal diversity may have been underestimated. Spike-specific TCR breadth and depth rose significantly after two AZD1222 doses compared with day 0 and with MenACWY recipients. Conclusions about previously exposed vaccinees were limited because only six AZD1222 recipients were SARS-CoV-2 seropositive at baseline. Because no day 14 peak-response samples were available, the repertoires could be characterized only after the peak T cell response. In the small 56-69-year group, the increase in depth fell short of significance, most likely because of low power. Vaccine-associated CD4 TCRs spanned the whole spike protein, with dominant responses in regions 160-218 and 743-854. Epitopes outside the regions mutated in the B.1.351 and B.1.1.7 variants were reportedly recognized by nearly half of the unique spike-specific TCRs.

The CDR3 regions of human TCRbeta chains were analyzed by immunosequencing. The original methods were these. TCRs in the repertoires were matched against a reference library of SARS-CoV-2-specific TCRs that had been generated with the MIRA antigen-specificity platform. Breadth was defined as the fraction of unique TCRs that were SARS-CoV-2-associated, and depth was defined as the fraction of total T cells that were SARS-CoV-2-associated. Using the MIRA data, every spike-specific TCR was mapped to the spike region that the TCR reacted to and assigned to either a CD4 or a CD8 class. Log10-transformed breadth and depth values were compared by one-way ANOVA with Sidak's multiple comparisons tests. Sourced from immuneACCESS, this table was stored by TCRdb with only in-frame sequences that have V and J called. A share of the clones is absent; for the studies checked, an unresolved V gene accounts for under half, and the remainder has no known explanation. The DNA was the basis for D and trimming; V, J and clone size are from that table. The sample has 90,000 to 120,000 clones on record, 86% of them singletons. The ten largest make up about 3.3% of the sample.

In the case of this clone: Its antigen target is currently unknown. Base qualities are not at hand, and no much larger clone is one base apart.

This sample's time point label indicates: baseline before first vaccination. Samples from vaccinated people were obtained from the UK trials COV001 and COV002, which included a single-blind randomized controlled phase 2/3 trial of AZD1222 (ChAdOx1 nCoV-19) in healthy adults. For TCRbeta chain sequencing, PBMC samples from trial participants were taken at day 0 and at day 28 after the second dose. From a lookup of the germline V gene (reference sequence), CDR1 and CDR2 are LNHDA and SQIVND. The CDR3 numbers 17 residues from cysteine through phenylalanine. Only the CDR3 region is kept as DNA, spanning 51 bases read in frame from base 1. For this chain, trimming is 4 bases at the V end and 1 base at the J end, and the number of junction bases without a gene match is 11.

This receptor was identified in an adult in good health. Sequences were derived from peripheral blood, sampled on day 0 of AZD1222 vaccination. The sequence joins TRBV19 to TRBJ2-5, with 8 bases in between that match TRBD2. CDR3 reads: CASSRAGGVGLQETQYF. In nucleotide form, the sequence is TGTGCCAGTAGTAGGGCGGGGGGCGTCGGACTCCAAGAGACCCAGTACTTC.